The entry below gives a single T cell receptor beta chain sequence along with its context. It has no known antigen specificity. The sample holds no much larger clone one base away, and base qualities are not on file. The CDR3 spans 18 residues, from the cysteine through the phenylalanine. The DNA shown is the 54-base CDR3, in frame from base 1. Compared with germline, V lacks 0 bases and J lacks 2 bases; bases without a gene match: 10. The germline V gene (reference sequence) gives CDR1 as MNHEY and CDR2 as SMNVEV. Separate from the roughly 630-subject first cohort, the validation cohort of about 120 subjects was the group to which the donors belonged. This entry comes from a study of cytomegalovirus exposure and HLA in healthy donors (TCRdb year 2017). Looking at the study overall: According to a later analysis, one platform produced both the 100 to 150 validation repertoires and the 666 repertoires of the first cohort. The aim of the study was to test whether cataloging public T cell receptors could identify signatures of past pathogen exposure. In addition to the first cohort of roughly 700 subjects, a separate validation cohort of approximately 110 different subjects was used. To predict cytomegalovirus infection status, the study combined high-throughput TCR immunosequencing, statistical association of individual TCRs with disease status, and machine learning. Paper-wide results and their limitations: The study gave a list of around 170 TCR beta chains associated with cytomegalovirus. Across donors, most TCR sequences were observed very rarely, whereas some public TCRs were present in many individuals. In vitro tests confirmed that three of the cytomegalovirus-associated TCR beta chains recognize cytomegalovirus antigens. A later analysis found that TCRs clustered in the first cohort also tended to co-occur in the 110 or so validation repertoires, with 94% of cluster scores above 0. The classifier was reported to diagnose cytomegalovirus status with high specificity and sensitivity in both the original cohort and the validation cohort. A later analysis had no HLA typing for the validation cohort, so co-occurrence there was scored across all 120 or so repertoires. It was suggested by the authors that the approach could potentially be generalized to other disease states and immunological phenotypes.

The library came from the immunoSEQ multiplex PCR assay. The source study handled its data this way. A statistical classification framework was built for diagnosing cytomegalovirus status from the catalog of TCR beta chain sequences. This immuneACCESS table, as held by TCRdb, lists in-frame sequences with V and J called but not all clones. Of the missing ones, under half trace to an unresolved V gene in checked studies; the others have no known cause. V, J and clone size were drawn from that table, and D and trimming were deduced from the DNA. Present in this sample are about 270,000 clones, 65% to 90% of which were seen just once. The top ten clones comprise roughly 0.99% of the sample.

Material: PBMCs. This receptor was obtained from a woman under 30 in good health and CMV-seronegative. Recombination linked TRBV27 to TRBJ1-2; 9 junctional bases match TRBD1. The CDR3 corresponds to CASSLSVSLGTGNYGYTF. The DNA sequence follows: TGTGCCAGCAGTTTATCGGTTTCCCTCGGGACAGGGAACTATGGCTACACCTTC.